One sample yielded the 26 T cell receptor beta chains listed below, sequenced in a study of blood T cell repertoires in COVID-19. Assay: immunoSEQ multiplex PCR; the TCRdb copy retains only in-frame clones and omits some. The sample includes a few hundred thousand clones, approximately 81% seen only once; the top ten take 18%. The sample comprised PBMCs or T cells enriched from blood (not recorded which). The origin of the receptors is a man aged 35 to 55 who had recovered from COVID-19.

CDR3 bases: TGTGCCAGCAGTGAGTCGGACAGGGCCCATGGCTACACCTTC. It codes for CASSESDRAHGYTF. The chain recombines TRBV6-1 with TRBJ1-2, with 8 bases fitting TRBD1. This CDR3 comprises 14 residues. The germline V gene encodes CDR1 MNHNS and CDR2 SASEGT. The V segment lost 3 bases and the J segment 6 bases; nucleotides outside the gene matches: 6.

This rearrangement joins TRBV15 to TRBJ2-7; a weak D match, TRBD1 (6 bases). The V gene lost 0 bases and the J gene lost 1 base, with 13 bases spanning the gap. The CDR3 contains 16 residues. Per the germline V gene, CDR1 is LNHNV and CDR2 is YYDKDF (reference sequence). The CDR3 protein is CATSRDWGRGSYEQYF. The CDR3 bases are TGTGCCACCAGCAGAGATTGGGGAAGGGGGTCCTACGAGCAGTACTTC.

This chain uses TRBV7-6 with TRBJ2-7; the D gene is possibly TRBD2 (6 bases). V lost 1 base and J lost 1, with 11 bases in between. The length of the CDR3 is 15 residues. Germline V lookup: CDR1 SGHVS, CDR2 FNYEAQ. The CDR3 spells CASSLEVAASYEQYF. CDR3 DNA sequence: TGTGCCAGCAGCTTAGAAGTAGCGGCTTCCTACGAGCAGTACTTC.

The genes are TRBV11-3 and TRBJ2-7, with 7 nucleotides matching TRBD2. Unmatched junction bases numbered 12, after V lost 5 bases and J lost 5 bases. Germline-derived CDR1 and CDR2 are SGHNT and YENEEA. The CDR3 is 15 amino acids. CDR3 sequence reads: CASSPRAGLDDEQYF. Here the CDR3 DNA reads TGTGCCAGCAGCCCAAGAGCGGGACTGGATGACGAGCAGTACTTC. Full variable domain (missing parts from reference TRBV11-3 and TRBJ2-7): EAGVVQSPRYKIIEKKQPVAFWCNPISGHNTLYWYLQNLGQGPELLIRYENEEAVDDSQLPKDRFSAERLKGVDSTLKIQPAELGDSAVYLCASSPRAGLDDEQYFGPGTRLTVT.

The chain is built from TRBV9 and TRBJ1-1, with no clear D. The CDR3 extends over 14 amino acids. V shed 4 bases and J shed 0 bases, with 10 bases lying between them. CDR1 is SGDLS and CDR2 is YYNGEE in the germline V gene. The CDR3 DNA sequence: TGTGCCAGCAGCAGCCTCGACATGAACACTGAAGCTTTCTTT. Its translation is CASSSLDMNTEAFF.

The V gene is TRBV11-3, the J gene TRBJ2-7, with 8 positions matching TRBD1. The length of the CDR3 is 17 residues. Germline V CDR1 and CDR2: SGHNT, YENEEA. The V and J ends lost 1 base and 4 bases, in that order; junction bases with no gene match: 12. CDR3 sequence reads: CASSLGARQGKWYEQYF. CDR3 in DNA: TGTGCCAGCAGCTTAGGGGCCCGACAGGGGAAGTGGTACGAGCAGTACTTC.

The V gene is TRBV30, the J gene TRBJ1-6, with 9 nucleotides matching TRBD1. This CDR3 contains 14 residues. V lost 0 bases and J lost 7; bases outside the gene matches: 1. The germline V gene encodes CDR1 GTSNPN and CDR2 SVGIG (reference sequence). As DNA, the CDR3 is TGTGCCTGGAGTGTAGGGACAGGGAATTCACCCCTCCACTTT. Residues: CAWSVGTGNSPLHF.

J is TRBJ2-7 and V is TRBV28; the match to TRBD2 covers 14 bases. V shed 3 bases and J 5 bases; nucleotides not matched to a gene: 0. CDR1 is MDHEN and CDR2 is SYDVKM in the germline V gene. The CDR3 spans 14 residues. CDR3 coding DNA: TGTGCCAGCAGTTTGGGACTAGCGGGAGACGAGCAGTACTTC. It is translated as CASSLGLAGDEQYF.

This clone was recorded a few times. V is TRBV12-5 and J is TRBJ2-3; 8 positions agree with TRBD1. Germline loops: CDR1 LGHNT, CDR2 FRNRAP. V lost 6 bases to trimming and J lost 4 bases; unmatched junction nucleotides: 6. The CDR3 runs to 14 residues. CDR3 nucleotide sequence: TGTGCTAGTGGACCCTCGACAGGGGCAGATACGCAGTATTTT. Its translation is CASGPSTGADTQYF.

The chain links TRBV19 to TRBJ1-2; the match to TRBD1 covers 7 bases. This CDR3 region has 14 residues. The germline V gene has CDR1 LNHDA and CDR2 SQIVND (reference sequence). Trimming removed 9 bases from V and 4 bases from J; junction bases left unmatched: 11. In nucleotides, the CDR3 is TGTGCCAGCTGGACACAGGGGTTCAGCTATGGCTACACCTTC. Protein product: CASWTQGFSYGYTF.

This clone has only one observation. Other nucleotide sequences in the sample specify the same CDR3. The genes are TRBV3-1 (or the pseudogene TRBV3-2) and TRBJ2-7; tentatively, D is TRBD1 (6 bases). Trimming stripped 4 bases from V and 2 bases from J, with 12 bases between. Germline V gene data show CDR1 as LGHDT and CDR2 as YNNKEL (reference sequence). CDR3 length: 14 amino acids. CDR3 nucleotides: TGTGCCAGCAGCCCATGGACAGCTACCTACGAGCAGTACTTC. Protein sequence: CASSPWTATYEQYF.

The genes are TRBV5-1 and TRBJ1-2, with 8 bases aligning to TRBD1. The CDR3 extends over 16 amino acids. V lost 0 bases to trimming and J lost 4 bases; unmatched junction nucleotides: 8. CDR1 and CDR2 (germline): SGHRS, YFSETQ. The CDR3 nucleotides read TGCGCCAGCAGCTTGGGGCCGGGACAGGCGACCTATGGCTACACCTTC. Its protein is CASSLGPGQATYGYTF. The whole variable domain, filled in from reference TRBV5-1 and TRBJ1-2, reads KAGVTQTPRYLIKTRGQQVTLSCSPISGHRSVSWYQQTPGQGLQFLFEYFSETQRNKGNFPGRFSGRQFSNSRSEMNVSTLELGDSALYLCASSLGPGQATYGYTFGSGTRLTVV.

The CDR3 bases are TGTGCCAGCAGCGTAGGACAGTCTAACTATGGCTACACCTTC. Its protein product is CASSVGQSNYGYTF. V is TRBV9 and J is TRBJ1-2; D possibly corresponds to TRBD1 (5 bases). The V and J ends lost 0 bases and 0 bases respectively, with 6 bases between them. CDR3 size: 14 residues. Germline CDR1 SGDLS, CDR2 YYNGEE.

This clone was counted ten times or more. The V gene is TRBV12-3 or TRBV12-4, the J gene TRBJ1-1; 7 bases are a match to TRBD1. There are 12 residues in the CDR3. V lost 4 bases to trimming and J lost 9 bases; unmatched junction nucleotides: 5. The CDR3 sequence is CASSSGGLKAFF. DNA of the CDR3: TGTGCCAGCAGTTCAGGGGGGTTGAAAGCTTTCTTT.

The chain carries TRBV10-3 and TRBJ1-4; no firm D call. Trimming pared 3 bases from V and 8 bases from J, leaving 13 bases between. Germline-derived CDR1 and CDR2 are ENHRY and SYGVKD. CDR3 length equals 14 residues. CDR3 loop: CAISDSSGYEKLFF. The CDR3 DNA reads as TGTGCCATCAGTGACTCTTCGGGTTACGAAAAACTGTTTTTT.

The chain couples TRBV7-8 to TRBJ1-5; 8 bases fit TRBD1. After removal of 6 bases from V and 4 bases from J, the junction contained 8 bases not matched to a gene. Germline CDR1 reads SGHVS; CDR2 reads FQNEAQ. The CDR3 is 15 amino acids. The CDR3 loop reads CASRLDRVSNQPQHF. The CDR3 region has the DNA TGTGCCAGCAGATTGGACAGGGTATCGAATCAGCCCCAGCATTTT.

The genes are TRBV5-6 and TRBJ1-5; TRBD1 is a possible D gene (6 bases). Trimming took 1 base from V and 6 from J, leaving 11 bases between them. The CDR3 sequence is 14 residues long. Germline values: CDR1 SGHDT, CDR2 YYEEEE. DNA of the CDR3: TGTGCCAGCAGCTTGAACAGGGCTTCTCAGCCCCAGCATTTT. This sequence encodes CASSLNRASQPQHF.

The chain carries TRBV11-2 and TRBJ2-3, with no clear D. Germline CDR1 reads SGHAT; CDR2 reads FQNNGV. The V end lost 0 bases, the J end lost 5 bases, and 12 bases lay between the germline ends. This CDR3 comprises 15 residues. The CDR3 DNA follows: TGTGCCAGCAGCTTAGATAGGAGAACGATAGATACGCAGTATTTT. This sequence encodes CASSLDRRTIDTQYF.

The chain joins TRBV7-2 to TRBJ1-5; D uncertain. CDR1 SGHTA and CDR2 FQGNSA come from the germline V gene. Trimming removed 2 bases at V and 9 bases at J, with 14 bases between. The CDR3 extends over 14 amino acids. CDR3 residues: CASSLKQEGRPQHF. CDR3 coding DNA: TGTGCCAGCAGCTTAAAGCAGGAAGGTCGGCCCCAGCATTTT.

The V and J genes are TRBV29-1 and TRBJ1-5; D uncertain. This CDR3 is 13 amino acids long. V was pared by 4 bases and J by 9 bases, with 16 bases between. The germline V gene has CDR1 SQVTM and CDR2 ANQGSEA. In DNA form, the CDR3 reads TGCAGCGTTGTAACCGGGATGGTAGGGCCCCAGCATTTT. Translated: CSVVTGMVGPQHF.

V usage is TRBV30 and J usage is TRBJ2-2; 11 nucleotides line up with TRBD2. The CDR3 is 14 amino acids. Germline trimming cut 3 bases from V and 8 bases from J; bases unmatched to any gene: 5. The germline CDR1 and CDR2 sequences are GTSNPN and SVGIG (reference sequence). CDR3 DNA sequence: TGTGCCTGGAGCAAGGGACTAGCGGATGGGGAGCTGTTTTTT. It specifies CAWSKGLADGELFF.

Only a few counts were recorded for this clone. The V call is TRBV6-5, the J call TRBJ1-6; D possibly corresponds to TRBD1 (5 bases). Germline-derived CDR1 and CDR2 are MNHEY and SVGAGI. The CDR3 is 13 residues long. The germline V and J ends were trimmed by 7 bases and 4 bases, with 8 bases remaining between them. CDR3 bases: TGTGCCAGCAAGACAGAATATAATTCACCCCTCCACTTT. This sequence encodes CASKTEYNSPLHF.

The chain carries TRBV25-1 and TRBJ2-7, with a tentative D call TRBD1 (6 bases). CDR1 and CDR2 (germline): MGHDK, SYGVNS. V lost 3 bases, J lost 5 bases, and 11 bases lay in between. The CDR3 is 13 amino acids. CDR3 region: CASSEGARDEQYF. CDR3 bases: TGTGCCAGCAGTGAGGGGGCGAGGGACGAGCAGTACTTC.

The chain recombines TRBV15 with TRBJ2-1, with TRBD2 identical over 12 bases. The CDR3 is made up of 17 amino acids. V trimming: 3 bases; J trimming: 4 bases; junction bases outside the gene matches: 7. From germline, CDR1 is LNHNV and CDR2 YYDKDF (reference sequence). CDR3 DNA: TGTGCCACCAGCAGGGAAGGCGGGACTAGCGGGTACAATGAGCAGTTCTTC. It specifies CATSREGGTSGYNEQFF.

This clone occurred a few times. Germline is not matched at one junction end, which may reflect a read error. The gene calls are TRBV11-3 and TRBJ2-7, with 9 nucleotides matching TRBD1. CDR3 length: 11 residues. Germline assignment: CDR1 SGHNT and CDR2 YENEEA. Here the CDR3 reads CASSSQGASSF. CDR3 coding DNA: TGTGCCAGCAGCTCACAGGGGGCATCATCCTTC.

On this clone itself: One end of the junction is discordant with germline, which a read error may explain. This chain uses TRBV18 with TRBJ1-4; 7 bases are a match to TRBD1. The V gene's germline CDR1 is KGHSH and CDR2 LQKENI. The CDR3 runs to 19 residues. This CDR3 reads CASSTPRQGALRTNEKLFF. The CDR3 coding sequence is TGTGCCAGCTCAACACCTCGACAGGGAGCATTGAGGACTAATGAAAAACTGTTTTTT.